This T cell receptor beta chain came from a study of Ad26.COV2.S vaccination and SARS-CoV-2 variants. The V and J ends lost 3 bases and 1 base respectively, with 10 bases between them. Germline V gene lookup returns CDR1 MNHEY and CDR2 SMNVEV (reference sequence). CDR3 size: 14 residues. Findings and limits, study-wide: Measures of TCR breadth and depth may have fallen short of total T cell responses.

Treatment described: approximately 18 received Ad26.COV2.S at low or high dose, single or two shots; 5 received placebo; per-sample allocation not given. Samples were taken on day 63 after the first vaccine or placebo injection. Aged 18-55 years, donor was enrolled in Boston in the early 2020s. The table came from immunoSEQ multiplex PCR; TCRdb's copy has only in-frame clones and leaves some out. The repertoire holds some 640,000 clones, with around 89% as singletons. As to this clone: Its cognate antigen is unknown.

Sequences were derived from peripheral blood, sampled in a trial of Ad26.COV2.S vaccine versus placebo. The V gene is TRBV27, the J gene TRBJ2-7, with D possibly TRBD1 on 6 matching bases. This TCR was sampled from a person aged 18 to 59 who received the Ad26.COV2.S COVID-19 vaccine or a placebo. DNA of the CDR3: TGTGCCAGCAGTTTCGGGACACCGTCCTACGAGCAGTACTTC. Translation: CASSFGTPSYEQYF.